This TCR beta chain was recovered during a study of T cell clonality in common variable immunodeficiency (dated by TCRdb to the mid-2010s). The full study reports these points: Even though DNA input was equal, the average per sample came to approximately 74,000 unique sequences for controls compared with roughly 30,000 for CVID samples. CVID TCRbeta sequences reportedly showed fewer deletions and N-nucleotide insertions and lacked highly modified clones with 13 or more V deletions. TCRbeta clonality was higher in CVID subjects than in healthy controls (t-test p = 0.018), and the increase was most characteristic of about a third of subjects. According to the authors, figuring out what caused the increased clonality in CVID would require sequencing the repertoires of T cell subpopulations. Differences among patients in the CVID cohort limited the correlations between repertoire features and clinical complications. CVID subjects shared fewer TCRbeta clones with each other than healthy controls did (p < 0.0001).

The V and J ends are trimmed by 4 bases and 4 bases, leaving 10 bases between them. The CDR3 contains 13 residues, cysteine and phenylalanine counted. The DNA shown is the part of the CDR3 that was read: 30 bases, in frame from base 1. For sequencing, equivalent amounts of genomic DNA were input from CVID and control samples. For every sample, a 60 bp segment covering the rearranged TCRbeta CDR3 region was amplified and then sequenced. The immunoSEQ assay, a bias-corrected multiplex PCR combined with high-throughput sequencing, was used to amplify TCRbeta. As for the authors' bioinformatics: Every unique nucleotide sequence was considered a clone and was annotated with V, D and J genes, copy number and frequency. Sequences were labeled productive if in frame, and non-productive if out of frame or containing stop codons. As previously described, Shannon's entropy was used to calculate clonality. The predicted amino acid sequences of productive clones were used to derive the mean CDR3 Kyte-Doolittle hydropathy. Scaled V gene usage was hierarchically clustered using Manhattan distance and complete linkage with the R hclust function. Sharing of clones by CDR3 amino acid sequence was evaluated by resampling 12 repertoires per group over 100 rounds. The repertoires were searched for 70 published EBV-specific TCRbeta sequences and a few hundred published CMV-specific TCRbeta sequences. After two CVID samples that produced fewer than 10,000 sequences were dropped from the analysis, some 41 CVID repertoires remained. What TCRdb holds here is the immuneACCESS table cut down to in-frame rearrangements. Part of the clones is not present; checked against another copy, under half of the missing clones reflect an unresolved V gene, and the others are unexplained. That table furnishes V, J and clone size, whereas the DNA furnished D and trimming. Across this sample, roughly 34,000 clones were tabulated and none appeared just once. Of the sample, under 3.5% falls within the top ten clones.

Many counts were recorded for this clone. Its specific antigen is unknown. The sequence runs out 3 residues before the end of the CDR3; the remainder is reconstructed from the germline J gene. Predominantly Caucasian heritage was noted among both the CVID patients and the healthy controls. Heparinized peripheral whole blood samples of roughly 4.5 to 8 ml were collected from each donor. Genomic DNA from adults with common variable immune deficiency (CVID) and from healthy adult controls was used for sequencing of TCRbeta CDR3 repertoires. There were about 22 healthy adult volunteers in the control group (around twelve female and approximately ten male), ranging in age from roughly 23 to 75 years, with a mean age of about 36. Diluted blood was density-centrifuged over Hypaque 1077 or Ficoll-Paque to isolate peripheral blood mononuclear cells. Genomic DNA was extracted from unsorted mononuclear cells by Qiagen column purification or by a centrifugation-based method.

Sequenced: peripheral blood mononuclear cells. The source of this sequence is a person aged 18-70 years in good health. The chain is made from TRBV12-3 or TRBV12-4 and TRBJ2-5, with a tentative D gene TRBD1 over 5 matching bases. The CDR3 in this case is CASSYGRVETQYF. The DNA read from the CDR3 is TGTGCCAGCAGTTACGGCAGGGTAGAGACC.